One sample yielded the 18 T cell receptor beta chains listed below, sequenced in a study of Ad26.COV2.S vaccination and SARS-CoV-2 variants. Sequencing used immunoSEQ multiplex PCR; TCRdb keeps in-frame clones, though not all of them. The sample holds some 400,000 clones, about nine tenths seen once. Treatment specified: over 15 received Ad26.COV2.S at low or high dose, single or two shots; about 5 received placebo; per-sample allocation not given. Specimens were obtained on day 63 following the first vaccine or placebo injection. Specimen: peripheral blood, collected in a trial of Ad26.COV2.S vaccine versus placebo. These receptors were collected from a person between 18 and 59 years old who received the Ad26.COV2.S COVID-19 vaccine or a placebo.

This clone qualifies as medium-sized. The chain is built from TRBV21-1 and TRBJ2-7. TRBV21-1 is flagged as a pseudogene. The CDR3 extends over 14 amino acids. The CDR3 spells CASRFKGSSYEQYF. DNA for the CDR3: TGTGCCAGCAGGTTTAAGGGTTCCTCCTACGAGCAGTACTTC.

The chain recombines TRBV6-1 with TRBJ1-2; D remains ambiguous. Between the trimmed V and J ends, which lost 1 base and 8 bases, there was a span of 11 bases. This CDR3 has 13 amino acids. CDR1 and CDR2 (germline): MNHNS, SASEGT. The chain's CDR3 is CASSEVVIGGYTF. The CDR3, as DNA: TGTGCCAGCAGTGAAGTGGTAATCGGCGGCTACACCTTC.

The chain joins TRBV19 to TRBJ2-7; D unresolved. The CDR3 is 14 residues long. The V end lost 4 bases, the J end lost 1 base, and 11 bases lay between the germline ends. Germline values: CDR1 LNHDA, CDR2 SQIVND (reference sequence). The CDR3 DNA reads TGTGCCAGTAGTACTTCTGGCAGTTCCTACGAGCAGTACTTC. The encoded protein is CASSTSGSSYEQYF.

J is TRBJ1-2 and V is TRBV6-5; D is undetermined. Germline V gene data show CDR1 as MNHEY and CDR2 as SVGAGI. Trimming shortened V by 6 bases and J by 2 bases, and 10 bases separated the two germline ends. The CDR3 runs to 13 residues. The CDR3 protein is CASREDGNYGYTF. The CDR3 DNA reads TGTGCCAGCAGGGAGGACGGGAACTATGGCTACACCTTC.

As concerns this clone: Being one base from a much bigger clone, this may be a read error. V gene TRBV6-5 combines with J gene TRBJ1-6; TRBD1 matches at 7 bases. V lost 6 bases, J lost 0 bases, and 2 bases stayed unmatched. This CDR3 has 15 amino acids. Germline CDR1 is MNHEY and CDR2 is SVGAGI. The CDR3 spells CASRQGSSYNSPLHF. For the CDR3, the DNA is TGTGCCAGCAGACAGGGGAGCTCCTATAATTCACCCCTCCACTTT.

The chain joins TRBV28 to TRBJ2-7, with 12 bases matching TRBD1. The CDR3 contains 14 residues. Germline values: CDR1 MDHEN, CDR2 SYDVKM. J lost 7 bases, V lost 6 bases, and 7 bases had no gene match. The CDR3 loop is CASRPGQGALEQYF. In DNA form, the CDR3 reads TGTGCCAGCAGGCCGGGACAGGGGGCGCTTGAGCAGTACTTC.

The chain carries TRBV2 and TRBJ1-5, with 7 bases fitting TRBD1. V was clipped by 3 bases and J by 6 bases; unmatched bases: 8. This CDR3 region has 15 residues. Germline V gives CDR1 SNHLY, CDR2 FYNNEI. In nucleotides, the CDR3 is TGTGCCAGCAGTGATCCTTCGCAGGGGGTTCAGCCCCAGCATTTT. Translation: CASSDPSQGVQPQHF.

The rearrangement joins TRBV11-3 to TRBJ2-1, with TRBD1 identical over 7 bases. The CDR3 loop spans 15 amino acids. CDR1 and CDR2 (germline): SGHNT, YENEEA. Trimming took 4 bases from V and 4 from J; bases not matched to a gene: 7. The CDR3 is CASSSAGGRYNEQFF. The CDR3 DNA reads as TGTGCCAGCAGCTCCGCAGGGGGTCGATACAATGAGCAGTTCTTC.

The chain combines TRBV9 with TRBJ1-2; D not certain. V lost 3 bases to trimming and J lost 2 bases, with 11 bases between them. This CDR3 is 14 amino acids long. Germline V gives CDR1 SGDLS, CDR2 YYNGEE. Here the CDR3 reads CASSARPPNYGYTF. The CDR3 DNA reads as TGTGCCAGCAGCGCTCGTCCTCCAAACTATGGCTACACCTTC.

The chain recombines TRBV5-6 with TRBJ1-6; TRBD1 aligns across 11 bases. Germline assignment: CDR1 SGHDT and CDR2 YYEEEE. Trimming at V came to 4 bases and at J to 6 bases, leaving 3 bases not matched to a gene. This CDR3 is built from 15 residues. CDR3 loop: CASSLGQGANSPLHF. CDR3 bases: TGTGCCAGCAGCCTAGGACAGGGGGCTAATTCACCCCTCCACTTT. The variable domain in full, with the rest retrieved from reference TRBV5-6 and TRBJ1-6, is DAGVTQSPTHLIKTRGQQVTLRCSPKSGHDTVSWYQQALGQGPQFIFQYYEEEERQRGNFPDRFSGHQFPNYSSELNVNALLLGDSALYLCASSLGQGANSPLHFGNGTRLTVT.

V and J are TRBV28 and TRBJ2-4, with TRBD2 as a possible D gene (6 bases). Deletions cut 7 bases from V and 0 bases from J, with 13 bases between. This CDR3 spans 15 amino acids. Germline V CDR1 and CDR2: MDHEN, SYDVKM. The CDR3 loop reads CASTGGGLAKNIQYF. Here the CDR3 DNA reads TGTGCCAGCACCGGTGGGGGGTTAGCCAAAAACATTCAGTACTTC.

The V and J genes are TRBV19 and TRBJ2-2; possible D gene TRBD2, 7 bases. V shed 4 bases and J shed 6 bases, with 12 bases lying between them. CDR1 and CDR2 from the germline V gene are LNHDA and SQIVND (reference sequence). This CDR3 has 14 residues. CDR3 region: CASSNGGPPGELFF. The CDR3 region has the DNA TGTGCCAGTAGTAACGGGGGGCCCCCCGGGGAGCTGTTTTTT. The full variable domain, completed using reference TRBV19 and TRBJ2-2, is DGGITQSPKYLFRKEGQNVTLSCEQNLNHDAMYWYRQDPGQGLRLIYYSQIVNDFQKGDIAEGYSVSREKKESFPLTVTSAQKNPTAFYLCASSNGGPPGELFFGEGSRLTVL.

The V and J genes are TRBV5-4 and TRBJ2-7; no clear D. V lost 0 bases to trimming and J lost 0 bases, with 4 bases between them. Looked up from germline, CDR1 is SGHNT and CDR2 is YYREEE (reference sequence). This CDR3 is built from 13 residues. CDR3 region: CASSLAASYEQYF. CDR3 bases: TGTGCCAGCAGCTTGGCGGCCTCCTACGAGCAGTACTTC.

The gene calls are TRBV28 and TRBJ1-3; a weak D match, TRBD1 (5 bases). V was trimmed by 3 bases and J by 8 bases, leaving 17 bases between them. The CDR3 covers 15 residues. Germline CDR1 MDHEN, CDR2 SYDVKM. The CDR3 here is CASSFIAGSGDTIYF. CDR3 sequence (DNA): TGTGCCAGCAGTTTCATTGCCGGCTCGGGGGACACCATATATTTT.

The rearrangement joins TRBV4-1 to TRBJ2-3; 9 nucleotides agree with TRBD2. The J segment lost 4 bases and the V segment lost 4 bases, leaving 9 bases of the junction unmatched. CDR1 MGHRA and CDR2 YSYEKL come from the germline V gene. The CDR3 spans 16 residues. The CDR3 protein is CASSPFYSGSPDTQYF. In nucleotides, the CDR3 is TGCGCCAGCAGCCCCTTTTATAGCGGGAGCCCAGATACGCAGTATTTT.

The chain uses TRBV5-5 and TRBJ1-5; 7 positions agree with TRBD1. Germline V gene data show CDR1 as SGHKS and CDR2 as YYEKEE (reference sequence). The length of the CDR3 is 16 residues. Trimming at V came to 2 bases and at J to 0 bases, leaving 5 bases not matched to a gene. This CDR3 reads CASSFEQGPSNQPQHF. CDR3 DNA: TGTGCCAGCAGCTTTGAACAGGGGCCTAGCAATCAGCCCCAGCATTTT. Based on the CDR3 plus reference TRBV5-5 and TRBJ1-5, the full variable domain is DAGVTQSPTHLIKTRGQQVTLRCSPISGHKSVSWYQQVLGQGPQFIFQYYEKEERGRGNFPDRFSARQFPNYSSELNVNALLLGDSALYLCASSFEQGPSNQPQHFGDGTRLSIL.

The sample holds a few counts of this clone. One end of the junction does not line up with germline, which may come from a read error. Here the CDR3 DNA reads TGTGCCAGCAGTCACTCGACAGGGCTAGCTGAGCAGTTCTTC. It encodes CASSHSTGLAEQFF. This chain connects TRBV6-6 to TRBJ2-1; TRBD1 agrees at 7 bases. This CDR3 spans 14 amino acids. The germline CDR1 and CDR2 sequences are MNHNY and SVGAGI (reference sequence).

V usage is TRBV4-2 and J usage is TRBJ1-4; 7 bases are a match to TRBD1. This CDR3 contains 16 residues. Germline V gene data show CDR1 as LGHNA and CDR2 as YNFKEQ. The junction had 10 bases not matched to a gene; V was cut back by 1 base and J by 8 bases. CDR3 coding DNA: TGTGCCAGCAGCCAAGGAGACAGGGCGGGTGAAGAAAAACTGTTTTTT. Protein sequence: CASSQGDRAGEEKLFF.